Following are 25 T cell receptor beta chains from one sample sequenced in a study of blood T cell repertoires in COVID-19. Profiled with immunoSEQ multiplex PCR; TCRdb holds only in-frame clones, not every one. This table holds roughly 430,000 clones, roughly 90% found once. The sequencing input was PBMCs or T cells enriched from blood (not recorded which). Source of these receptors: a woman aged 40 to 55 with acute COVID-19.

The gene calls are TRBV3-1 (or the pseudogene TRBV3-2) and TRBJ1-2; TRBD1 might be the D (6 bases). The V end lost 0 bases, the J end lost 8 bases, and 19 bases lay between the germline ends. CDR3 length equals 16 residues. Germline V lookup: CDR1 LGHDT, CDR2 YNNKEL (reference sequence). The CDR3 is CASSQDPRGLIKGYTF. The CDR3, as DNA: TGTGCCAGCAGCCAAGATCCGCGGGGGCTGATCAAAGGCTACACCTTC.

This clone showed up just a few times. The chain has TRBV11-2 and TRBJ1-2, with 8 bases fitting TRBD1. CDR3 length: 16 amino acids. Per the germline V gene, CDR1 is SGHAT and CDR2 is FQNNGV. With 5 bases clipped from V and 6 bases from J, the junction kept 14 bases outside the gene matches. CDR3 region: CASSPTRGSRGHGYTF. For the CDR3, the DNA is TGTGCCAGCAGCCCTACGAGGGGAAGCAGGGGGCATGGCTACACCTTC.

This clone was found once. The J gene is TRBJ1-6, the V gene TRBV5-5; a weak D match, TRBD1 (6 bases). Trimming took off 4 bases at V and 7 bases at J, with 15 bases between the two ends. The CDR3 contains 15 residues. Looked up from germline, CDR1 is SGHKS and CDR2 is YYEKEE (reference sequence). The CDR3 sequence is CASSRDRPSNSPLHF. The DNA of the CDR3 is TGTGCCAGCAGCCGTGACAGGCCCAGCAATTCACCCCTCCACTTT.

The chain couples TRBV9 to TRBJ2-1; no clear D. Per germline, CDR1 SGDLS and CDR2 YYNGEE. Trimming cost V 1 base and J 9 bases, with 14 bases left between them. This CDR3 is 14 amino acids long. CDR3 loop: CASSVSSLPGEQFF. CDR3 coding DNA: TGTGCCAGCAGCGTATCTTCACTTCCCGGTGAGCAGTTCTTC.

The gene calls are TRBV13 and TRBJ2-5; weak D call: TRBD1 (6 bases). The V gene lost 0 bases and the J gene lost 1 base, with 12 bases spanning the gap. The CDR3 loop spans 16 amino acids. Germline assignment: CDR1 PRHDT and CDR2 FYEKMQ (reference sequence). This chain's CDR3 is CASSLGLGGSQETQYF. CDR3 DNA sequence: TGTGCCAGCAGCTTAGGGCTAGGGGGAAGCCAAGAGACCCAGTACTTC.

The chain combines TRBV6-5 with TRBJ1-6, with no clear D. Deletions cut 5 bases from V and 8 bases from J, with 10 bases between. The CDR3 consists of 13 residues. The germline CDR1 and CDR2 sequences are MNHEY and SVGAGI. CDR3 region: CASSRERDSPLHF. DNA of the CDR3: TGTGCCAGCAGTAGAGAGAGGGATTCACCCCTCCACTTT.

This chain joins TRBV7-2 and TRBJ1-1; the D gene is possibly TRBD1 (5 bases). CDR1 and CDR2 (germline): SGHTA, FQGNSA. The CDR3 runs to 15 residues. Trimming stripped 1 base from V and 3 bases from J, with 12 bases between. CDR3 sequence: CASSLGTSVDTEAFF. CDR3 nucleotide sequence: TGTGCCAGCAGCTTAGGGACAAGTGTTGACACTGAAGCTTTCTTT.

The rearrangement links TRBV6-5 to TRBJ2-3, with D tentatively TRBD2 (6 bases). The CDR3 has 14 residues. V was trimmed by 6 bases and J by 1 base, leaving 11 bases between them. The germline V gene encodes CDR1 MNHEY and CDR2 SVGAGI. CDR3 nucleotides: TGTGCCAGCAGGGGGGGTTGGGGCACAGATACGCAGTATTTT. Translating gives CASRGGWGTDTQYF.

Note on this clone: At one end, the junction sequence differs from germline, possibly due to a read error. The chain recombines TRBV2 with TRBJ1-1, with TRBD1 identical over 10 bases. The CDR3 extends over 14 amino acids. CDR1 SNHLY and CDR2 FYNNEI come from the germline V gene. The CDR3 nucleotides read TGTGCCAGCAGTGAAGCGCGGGGGACAGGGGATCAATCATTT. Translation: CASSEARGTGDQSF.

CDR3 bases: TGTGCCACCGCACGGGGACTAGCGACAAACAATGAGCAGTTCTTC. Translating gives CATARGLATNNEQFF. The V gene is TRBV27, the J gene TRBJ2-1; 10 bases map to TRBD2. This CDR3 spans 15 amino acids. Germline CDR1 reads MNHEY; CDR2 reads SMNVEV (reference sequence). J gave up 5 bases and V 10 bases, and 11 bases lay outside the gene matches.

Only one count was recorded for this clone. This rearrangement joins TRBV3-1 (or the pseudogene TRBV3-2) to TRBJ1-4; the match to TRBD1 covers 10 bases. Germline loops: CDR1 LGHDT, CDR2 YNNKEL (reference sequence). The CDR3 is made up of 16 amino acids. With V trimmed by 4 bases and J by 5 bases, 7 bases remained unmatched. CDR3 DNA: TGTGCCAGCAGCCCTCCCGGGACAGGGGAGAATGAAAAACTGTTTTTT. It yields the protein CASSPPGTGENEKLFF.

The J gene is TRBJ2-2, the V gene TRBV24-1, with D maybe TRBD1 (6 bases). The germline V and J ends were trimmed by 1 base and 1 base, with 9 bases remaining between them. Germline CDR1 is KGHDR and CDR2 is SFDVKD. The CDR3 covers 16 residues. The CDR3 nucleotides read TGTGCCACCAGTGATTTTGGGACACTGAACACCGGGGAGCTGTTTTTT. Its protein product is CATSDFGTLNTGELFF.

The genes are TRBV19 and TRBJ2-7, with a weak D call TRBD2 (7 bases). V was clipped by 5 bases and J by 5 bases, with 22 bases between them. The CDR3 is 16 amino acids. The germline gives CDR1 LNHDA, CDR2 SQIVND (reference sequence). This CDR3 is CASSSRREGVSDEQYF. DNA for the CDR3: TGTGCCAGTAGTTCCAGAAGGGAGGGGGTATCCGACGAGCAGTACTTC. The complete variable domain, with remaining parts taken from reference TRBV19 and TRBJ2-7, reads DGGITQSPKYLFRKEGQNVTLSCEQNLNHDAMYWYRQDPGQGLRLIYYSQIVNDFQKGDIAEGYSVSREKKESFPLTVTSAQKNPTAFYLCASSSRREGVSDEQYFGPGTRLTVT.

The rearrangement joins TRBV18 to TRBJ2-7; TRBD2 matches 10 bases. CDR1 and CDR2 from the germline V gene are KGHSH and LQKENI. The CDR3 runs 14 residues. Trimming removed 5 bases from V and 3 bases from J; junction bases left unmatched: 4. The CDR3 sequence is CASSASGGNYEQYF. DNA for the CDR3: TGTGCCAGCTCAGCTAGCGGGGGTAACTACGAGCAGTACTTC.

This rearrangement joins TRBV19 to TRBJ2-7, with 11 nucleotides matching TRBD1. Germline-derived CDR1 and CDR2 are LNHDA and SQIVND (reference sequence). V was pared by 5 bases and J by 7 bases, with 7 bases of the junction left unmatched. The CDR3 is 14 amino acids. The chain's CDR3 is CASSPGQGAREQYF. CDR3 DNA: TGTGCCAGTAGTCCCGGACAGGGGGCGCGTGAGCAGTACTTC.

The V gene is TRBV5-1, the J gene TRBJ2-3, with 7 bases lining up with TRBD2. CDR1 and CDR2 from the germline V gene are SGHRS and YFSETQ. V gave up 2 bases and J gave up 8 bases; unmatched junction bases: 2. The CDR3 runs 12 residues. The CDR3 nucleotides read TGCGCCAGCAGCTTTAGGGAGGGTACGCAGTATTTT. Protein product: CASSFREGTQYF.

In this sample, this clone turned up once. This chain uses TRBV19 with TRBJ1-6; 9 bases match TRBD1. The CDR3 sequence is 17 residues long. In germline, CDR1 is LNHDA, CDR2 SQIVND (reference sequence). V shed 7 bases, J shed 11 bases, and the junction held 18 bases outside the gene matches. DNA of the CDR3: TGTGCCAGTACTCTCCGGTTTTCTGACAGGGGGGGCACACCCCTCCACTTT. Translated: CASTLRFSDRGGTPLHF.

CDR3 sequence (DNA): TGCGCCAGCAGCTTGGGAGCGGGCACAGATACGCAGTATTTT. Translating it yields CASSLGAGTDTQYF. The J gene is TRBJ2-3, the V gene TRBV5-1; D might be TRBD2 (5 bases). The CDR3 consists of 14 residues. Trimming took 0 bases from V and 1 from J, leaving 6 bases between them. Germline V gene sequence: CDR1 SGHRS, CDR2 YFSETQ. Full variable domain (remainder filled in from reference TRBV5-1 and TRBJ2-3): KAGVTQTPRYLIKTRGQQVTLSCSPISGHRSVSWYQQTPGQGLQFLFEYFSETQRNKGNFPGRFSGRQFSNSRSEMNVSTLELGDSALYLCASSLGAGTDTQYFGPGTRLTVL.

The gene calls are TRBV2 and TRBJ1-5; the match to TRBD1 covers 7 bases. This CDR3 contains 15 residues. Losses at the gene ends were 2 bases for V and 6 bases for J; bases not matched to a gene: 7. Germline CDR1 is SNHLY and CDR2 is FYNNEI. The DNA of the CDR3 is TGTGCCAGCAGTGAACAGAGGGGGCCTGGTCAGCCCCAGCATTTT. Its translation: CASSEQRGPGQPQHF.

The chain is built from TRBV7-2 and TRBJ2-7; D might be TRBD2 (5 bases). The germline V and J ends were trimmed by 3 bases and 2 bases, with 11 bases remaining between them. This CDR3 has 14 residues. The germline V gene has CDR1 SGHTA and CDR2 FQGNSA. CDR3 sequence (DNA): TGTGCCAGCAGCTTCGGTCTAGCCGCCTACGAGCAGTACTTC. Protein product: CASSFGLAAYEQYF.

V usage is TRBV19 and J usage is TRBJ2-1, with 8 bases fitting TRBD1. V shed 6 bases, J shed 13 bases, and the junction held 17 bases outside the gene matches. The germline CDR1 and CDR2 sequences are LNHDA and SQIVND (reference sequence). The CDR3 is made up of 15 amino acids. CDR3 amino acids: CASRHQGQAHGGQFF. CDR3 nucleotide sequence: TGTGCCAGTAGACATCAGGGACAGGCTCACGGCGGACAGTTCTTC.

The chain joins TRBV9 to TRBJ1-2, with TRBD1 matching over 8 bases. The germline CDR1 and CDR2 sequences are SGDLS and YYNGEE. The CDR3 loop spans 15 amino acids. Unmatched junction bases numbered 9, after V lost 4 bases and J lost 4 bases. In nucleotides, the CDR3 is TGTGCCAGCAGCCCTCGGGACAGGTCCATCTATGGCTACACCTTC. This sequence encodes CASSPRDRSIYGYTF.

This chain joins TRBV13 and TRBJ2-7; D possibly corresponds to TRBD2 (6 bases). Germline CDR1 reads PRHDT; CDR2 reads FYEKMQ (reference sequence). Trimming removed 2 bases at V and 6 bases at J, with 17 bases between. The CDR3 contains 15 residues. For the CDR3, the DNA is TGTGCCAGCAGCTTACCCGGGACTCCCGCTTCCGAGCAGTACTTC. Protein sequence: CASSLPGTPASEQYF.

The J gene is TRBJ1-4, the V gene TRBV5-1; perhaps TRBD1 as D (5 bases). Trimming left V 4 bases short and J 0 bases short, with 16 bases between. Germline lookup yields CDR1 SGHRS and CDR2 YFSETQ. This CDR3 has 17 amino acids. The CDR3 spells CASSRTGDSTTNEKLFF. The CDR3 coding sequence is TGCGCCAGCAGCCGGACCGGCGACAGCACAACTAATGAAAAACTGTTTTTT.

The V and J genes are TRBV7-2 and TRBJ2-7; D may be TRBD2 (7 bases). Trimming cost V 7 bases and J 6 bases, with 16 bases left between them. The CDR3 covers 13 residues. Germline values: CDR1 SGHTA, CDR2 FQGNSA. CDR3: CASKGGPQGEQYF. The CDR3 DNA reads TGTGCCAGCAAGGGGGGGCCCCAAGGCGAGCAGTACTTC. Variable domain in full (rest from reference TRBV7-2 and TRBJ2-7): GAGVSQSPSNKVTEKGKDVELRCDPISGHTALYWYRQSLGQGLEFLIYFQGNSAPDKSGLPSDRFSAERTGGSVSTLTIQRTQQEDSAVYLCASKGGPQGEQYFGPGTRLTVT.